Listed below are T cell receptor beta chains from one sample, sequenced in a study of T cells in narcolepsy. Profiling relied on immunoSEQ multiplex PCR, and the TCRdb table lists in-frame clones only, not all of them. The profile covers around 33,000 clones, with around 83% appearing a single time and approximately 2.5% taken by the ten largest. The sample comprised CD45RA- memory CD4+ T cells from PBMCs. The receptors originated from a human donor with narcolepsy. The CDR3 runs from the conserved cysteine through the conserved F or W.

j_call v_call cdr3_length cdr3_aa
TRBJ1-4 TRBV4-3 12 CASSQVDGKLFF
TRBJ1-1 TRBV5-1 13 CASSLEGFTEAFF
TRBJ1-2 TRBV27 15 CASSQTGTTNYGYTF
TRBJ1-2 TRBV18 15 CASSPEGSRYYGYTF
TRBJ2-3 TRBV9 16 CASSVDSGDSTDTQYF
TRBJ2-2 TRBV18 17 CASSPRFMQGDTGELFF
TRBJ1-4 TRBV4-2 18 CASSQVGQGTVFDEKLFF
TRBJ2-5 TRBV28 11 CASSPQETQYF
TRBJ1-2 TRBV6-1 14 CASSVGYSNYGYTF
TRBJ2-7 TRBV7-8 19 CASSPGGYPKELLNYEQYF
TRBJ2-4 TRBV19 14 CASSIDSAKNIQYF
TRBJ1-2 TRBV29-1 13 CSVELSGNYGYTF
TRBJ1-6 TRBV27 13 CASGATYNSPLHF
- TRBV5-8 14 CASSLTGVNQPQYF
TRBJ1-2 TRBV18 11 CASSPRAGYTF
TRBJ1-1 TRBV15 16 CATSRDLGGWGTEAFF
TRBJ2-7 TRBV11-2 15 CASSLADRGGYEQYF
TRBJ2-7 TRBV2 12 CASTQDSYEQYF
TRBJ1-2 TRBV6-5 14 CASTQGRSNYGYTF
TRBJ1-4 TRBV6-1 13 CASSAVTGGKLFF
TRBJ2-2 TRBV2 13 CASTQGHAGELFF
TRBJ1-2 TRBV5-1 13 CASSLVRGHGYTF
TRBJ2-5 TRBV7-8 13 CASSLAPTVTQYF
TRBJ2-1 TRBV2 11 CASSIRIWQFF
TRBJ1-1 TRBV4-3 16 CASSHDAGFSGTEAFF
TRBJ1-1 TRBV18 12 CASSPPGTEAFF
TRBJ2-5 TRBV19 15 CASRRHRDREETQYF
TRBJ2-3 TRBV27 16 CASSPGLAAITDTQYF
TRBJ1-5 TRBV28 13 CASRHGGGRPQHF
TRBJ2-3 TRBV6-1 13 CASSADYPDTQYF
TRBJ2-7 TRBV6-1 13 CASSRGQPYEQYF
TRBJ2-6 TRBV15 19 CATSRDGRGPRGGANVLTF
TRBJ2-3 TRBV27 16 CASSRSSGGAVNTQYF
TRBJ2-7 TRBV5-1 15 CASSLELAGGYEQYF
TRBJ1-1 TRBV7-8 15 CASSLDTNQGTEAFF
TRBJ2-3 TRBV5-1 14 CASSLGRATDTQYF
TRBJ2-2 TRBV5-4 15 CASSLAGGNTGELFF
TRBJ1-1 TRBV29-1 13 CSAGQGRVTEAFF
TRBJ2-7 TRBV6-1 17 CASSEAVKGILAYEQYF
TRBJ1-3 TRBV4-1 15 CASSTRQGAGNTIYF
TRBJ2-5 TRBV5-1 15 CASSSGTGGEETQYF
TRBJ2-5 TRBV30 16 CAWRRGLAGGQETQYF
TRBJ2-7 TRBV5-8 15 CASSPDPGSSYEQYF
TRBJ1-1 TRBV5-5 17 CASSLGLAQGENTEAFF
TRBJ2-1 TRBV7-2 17 CASSLRPRGAGYNEQFF
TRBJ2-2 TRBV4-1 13 CASSQRNTGELFF
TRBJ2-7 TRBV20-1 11 CSARGPYEQYF
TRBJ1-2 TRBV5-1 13 CASSWTGNSGYTF